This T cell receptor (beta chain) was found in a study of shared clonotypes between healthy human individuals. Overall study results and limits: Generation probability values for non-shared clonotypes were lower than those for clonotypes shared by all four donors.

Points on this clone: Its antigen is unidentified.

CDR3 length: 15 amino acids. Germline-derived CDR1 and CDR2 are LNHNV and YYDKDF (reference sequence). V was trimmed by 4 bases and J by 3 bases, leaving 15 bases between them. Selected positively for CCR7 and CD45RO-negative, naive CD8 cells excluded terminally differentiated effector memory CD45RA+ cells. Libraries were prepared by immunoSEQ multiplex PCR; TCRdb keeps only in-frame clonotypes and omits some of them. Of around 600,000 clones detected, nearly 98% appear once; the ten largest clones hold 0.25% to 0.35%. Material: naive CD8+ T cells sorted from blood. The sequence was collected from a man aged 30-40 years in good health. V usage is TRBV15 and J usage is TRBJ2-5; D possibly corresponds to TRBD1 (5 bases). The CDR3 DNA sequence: TGTGCCACCAGCAAAGAAGGGGTCCCGGAAGAGACCCAGTACTTC. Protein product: CATSKEGVPEETQYF.